These 14 T cell receptor beta chains were all obtained from the same sample, sequenced in a study of T cells in Graves' hyperthyroidism and ophthalmopathy (dated by TCRdb to between 2018 and 2021). Libraries were constructed by multiplex PCR. Sequencing used an Illumina HiSeq 2000. Amplification of TCR beta CDR3 regions was carried out from RNA transcripts. The TCR CDR3 was subjected to a first round of RT-PCR using the HTBI primer set and the Qiagen OneStep RT-PCR kit. Through fastp at Q25 and MiXCR, TCRdb rebuilt clones from the public reads, retaining in-frame beta chains. When rows share a CDR3 protein, they turn into one entry using the most common DNA and genes. Across this sample there are approximately 600,000 distinct CDR3 sequences, with approximately 14% seen only once. The top ten hold over 6% of the sample. The sequenced sample was blood. These receptor sequences come from a young woman with Graves' ophthalmopathy.

The gene calls are TRBV15 and TRBJ2-5, with 10 positions matching TRBD2. Germline V gene sequence: CDR1 LNHNV, CDR2 YYDKDF (reference sequence). Trimming took 2 bases from V and 7 from J; bases not matched to a gene: 7. The CDR3 covers 15 residues. In DNA, the CDR3 is TGTGCCACCAGCAGAATTAGCGGGAGGTGGGGGACCCAGTACTTC. Its translation is CATSRISGRWGTQYF.

The rearrangement uses TRBV13 and TRBJ2-5; TRBD2 is a possible D gene (6 bases). V was cut by 3 bases and J by 5 bases, with 13 bases left in between. There are 14 residues in the CDR3. Germline CDR1 and CDR2: PRHDT and FYEKMQ (reference sequence). As DNA, the CDR3 is TGTGCCAGCAGCTTGGAGGGGCCGCTGGAGACCCAGTACTTC. It yields the protein CASSLEGPLETQYF.

This clonotype was detected many times. The DNA of the CDR3 is TGTGCCAGCAGAGGGACTAGCGGGAGGGGAGAGACCCAGTACTTC. The encoded protein is CASRGTSGRGETQYF. The chain combines TRBV12-3 or TRBV12-4 with TRBJ2-5; TRBD2 agrees at 16 bases. V was pared by 6 bases and J by 4 bases, with 2 bases of the junction left unmatched. The CDR3 contains 15 residues.

This clonotype was seen repeatedly, ten times or more. The gene calls are TRBV30 and TRBJ1-4; D is undetermined. Germline V gives CDR1 GTSNPN, CDR2 SVGIG (reference sequence). V was cut by 3 bases and J by 8 bases, with 10 bases left in between. The CDR3 consists of 12 residues. The chain's CDR3 is CAWSVDQEKLFF. The DNA of the CDR3 is TGTGCCTGGAGCGTGGACCAAGAAAAACTGTTTTTT.

The chain couples TRBV7-3 to TRBJ2-5, with 9 bases matching TRBD1. Germline CDR1 is SGHTA and CDR2 is FQGTGA. The V segment lost 3 bases and the J segment 3 bases; nucleotides outside the gene matches: 5. The CDR3 spans 15 residues. DNA for the CDR3: TGTGCCAGCAGCTTGGGGACAGGGTTAAAAGAGACCCAGTACTTC. Translation gives CASSLGTGLKETQYF.

This clonotype was counted at least ten times. The chain is built from TRBV5-1 and TRBJ2-3, with 13 bases identical to TRBD2. Trimming at V came to 4 bases and at J to 6 bases, leaving 8 bases not matched to a gene. Germline lookup yields CDR1 SGHRS and CDR2 YFSETQ. The CDR3 runs 16 residues. CDR3 coding DNA: TGCGCCAGCAGCGCCGGGACTAGCGGGACATTCGATACGCAGTATTTT. This codes for CASSAGTSGTFDTQYF.

V and J are TRBV7-9 and TRBJ2-7, with D hard to call. V shed 1 base and J shed 6 bases, with 13 bases lying between them. From germline, CDR1 is SEHNR and CDR2 FQNEAQ (reference sequence). This CDR3 region has 14 residues. The CDR3 sequence is CASSLVLGSSEQYF. For the CDR3, the DNA is TGTGCCAGCAGCTTAGTCTTGGGTAGCAGCGAGCAGTACTTC.

This clonotype occurred many times. The rearrangement joins TRBV5-1 to TRBJ1-1; tentatively, D is TRBD1 (5 bases). V gave up 3 bases and J gave up 6 bases, with 15 bases separating them. Germline-derived CDR1 and CDR2 are SGHRS and YFSETQ. The CDR3 sequence is 14 residues long. DNA for the CDR3: TGCGCCAGCAGCTCCAATTCAGGGCGGGCTGAAGCTTTCTTT. Its protein is CASSSNSGRAEAFF.

This clonotype showed up just a few times. The chain joins TRBV12-3 or TRBV12-4 to TRBJ2-1, with 10 bases identical to TRBD2. The CDR3 contains 16 residues. V shed 4 bases, J shed 7 bases, and the junction held 10 bases outside the gene matches. Here the CDR3 DNA reads TGTGCCAGCAGTTCTCAATCTAGCGGGAGTGGGAATGAGCAGTTCTTC. Protein: CASSSQSSGSGNEQFF.

This clonotype showed up just a few times. V gene TRBV4-3 combines with J gene TRBJ2-1; D gene unclear. CDR1 is LGHNA and CDR2 is YSLEER in the germline V gene. The CDR3 covers 14 residues. V shed 1 base and J shed 4 bases, with 8 bases lying between them. CDR3 bases: TGCGCCAGCAGCCAAGGCGACGGGTACAATGAGCAGTTCTTC. Protein sequence: CASSQGDGYNEQFF.

This clonotype came up many times. The V gene is TRBV2, the J gene TRBJ2-3; no firm D call. Germline values: CDR1 SNHLY, CDR2 FYNNEI. V was trimmed by 3 bases and J by 4 bases, leaving 11 bases between them. The length of the CDR3 is 14 residues. In nucleotides, the CDR3 is TGTGCCAGCAGTGACCGCCACCACTCAGATACGCAGTATTTT. The encoded protein is CASSDRHHSDTQYF.

This clonotype turned up a few times. The gene calls are TRBV4-3 and TRBJ2-7; D is possibly TRBD2 (7 bases). Germline-derived CDR1 and CDR2 are LGHNA and YSLEER. The CDR3 consists of 15 residues. The V and J ends lost 0 bases and 0 bases respectively, with 9 bases between them. CDR3 sequence reads: CASSQDGGASYEQYF. The CDR3, as DNA: TGCGCCAGCAGCCAAGATGGGGGGGCCTCCTACGAGCAGTACTTC.

This clonotype was counted many times. This chain links TRBV12-3 or TRBV12-4 with TRBJ1-2; D is undetermined. The V gene lost 2 bases and the J gene lost 2 bases, with 9 bases spanning the gap. This CDR3 is 14 amino acids long. Here the CDR3 reads CASSLRELNYGYTF. CDR3 DNA sequence: TGTGCCAGCAGTTTACGGGAGTTGAACTATGGCTACACCTTC.

This clonotype was counted at least ten times. The chain has TRBV6-2 or TRBV6-3 and TRBJ2-7; D unresolved. This CDR3 region has 14 residues. V lost 5 bases and J 3 bases, leaving 14 bases between the germline ends. Germline values: CDR1 MNHEY, CDR2 SVGEGT. CDR3 sequence: CASSDTGSLYEQYF. The DNA of the CDR3 is TGTGCCAGCAGTGATACCGGGTCTCTCTACGAGCAGTACTTC.